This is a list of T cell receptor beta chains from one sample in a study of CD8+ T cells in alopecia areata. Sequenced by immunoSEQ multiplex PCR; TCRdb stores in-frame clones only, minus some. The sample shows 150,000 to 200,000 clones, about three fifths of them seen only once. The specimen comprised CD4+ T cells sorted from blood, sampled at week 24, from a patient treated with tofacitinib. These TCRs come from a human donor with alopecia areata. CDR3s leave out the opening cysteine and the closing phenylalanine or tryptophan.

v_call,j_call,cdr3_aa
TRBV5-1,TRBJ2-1,ASTPDPGSDNEQF
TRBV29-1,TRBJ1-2,SVVGTTGGAGYT
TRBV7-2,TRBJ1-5,ASSLEVVNQPQH
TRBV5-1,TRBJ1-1,ASSLMTQGDTEAF
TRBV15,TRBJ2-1,ATSRNRDGRYNEQF
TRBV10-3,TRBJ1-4,AIGSENEKLF
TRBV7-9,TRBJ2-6,ASSFYGGTGANVLT
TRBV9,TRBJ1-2,ASSSTGGWYT
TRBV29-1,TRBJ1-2,SVEKQENYGYT
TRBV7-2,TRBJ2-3,ASSSRASDTQY
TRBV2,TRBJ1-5,ASAGTAKYQPQH
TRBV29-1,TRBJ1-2,SVGTNYGYT
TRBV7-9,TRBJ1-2,ASSFGQNNYGYT
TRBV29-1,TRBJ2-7,SVAGQGVGEQY
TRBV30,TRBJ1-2,AWRQRDDGYT
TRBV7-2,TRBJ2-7,ASSLDRGIYEQY
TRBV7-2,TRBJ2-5,ASSARLAGGHGTQY
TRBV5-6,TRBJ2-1,ASSFIGNEQF
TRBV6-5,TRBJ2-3,ASSTRDSTDTQY
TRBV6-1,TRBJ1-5,ASSEGIPRDQPQH
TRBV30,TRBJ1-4,AWSVSATVEKLF
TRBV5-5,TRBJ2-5,ASSLGTGKGETQY
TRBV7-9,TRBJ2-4,ASSLDTGIQY